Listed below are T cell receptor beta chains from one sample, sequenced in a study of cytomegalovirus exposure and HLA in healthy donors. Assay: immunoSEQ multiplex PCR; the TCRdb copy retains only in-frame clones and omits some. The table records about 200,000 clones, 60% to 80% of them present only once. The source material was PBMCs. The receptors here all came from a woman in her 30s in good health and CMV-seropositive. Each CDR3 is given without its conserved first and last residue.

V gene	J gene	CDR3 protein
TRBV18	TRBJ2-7	ASSPYDRTYEQY
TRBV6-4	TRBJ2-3	ASSKGEADTQY
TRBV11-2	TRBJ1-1	ASSSVRGNTEAF
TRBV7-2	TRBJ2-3	ASSTSARTDTQY
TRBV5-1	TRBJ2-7	ASSSGTGFYEQY
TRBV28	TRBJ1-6	ASSSGQASVVLH
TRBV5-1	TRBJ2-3	ASSLDSSGRADTQY
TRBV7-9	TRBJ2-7	ASSLARPGTGGGYEQY
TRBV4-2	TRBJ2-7	ASSPYQGYEQY
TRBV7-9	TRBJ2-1	ASSLRSNEQF
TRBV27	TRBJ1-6	ASSLVQGINSPLH